The source of this TCR beta chain is a study of blood T cell repertoires in COVID-19. Study-level information: T cells, B-cell-depleted T cells, or PBMCs supplied cDNA or gDNA.

Authors' analysis steps: Amplified reference gene primers provided the basis for estimating nucleated cell counts. Method: immunoSEQ multiplex PCR; TCRdb's copy keeps in-frame clones and lacks some. V and J calls and clone size are copied from that table; D and trimming were computed from the DNA. The sample has some 130,000 clones, nearly 85% seen once; the top ten hold over 35%. The CDR3 extends over 14 amino acids. Germline-derived CDR1 and CDR2 are SEHNR and FQNEAQ (reference sequence). V was clipped by 4 bases and J by 10 bases; unmatched bases: 10. The rearrangement links TRBV7-9 to TRBJ2-3; TRBD2 aligns across 8 bases. The sample taken for sequencing was peripheral blood. This clonotype originated in a human donor in a cohort sampled during active COVID-19. CDR3 region: CASSSQGPGGAQYF. CDR3 nucleotides: TGTGCCAGCAGCTCCCAGGGCCCCGGGGGGGCGCAGTATTTT.